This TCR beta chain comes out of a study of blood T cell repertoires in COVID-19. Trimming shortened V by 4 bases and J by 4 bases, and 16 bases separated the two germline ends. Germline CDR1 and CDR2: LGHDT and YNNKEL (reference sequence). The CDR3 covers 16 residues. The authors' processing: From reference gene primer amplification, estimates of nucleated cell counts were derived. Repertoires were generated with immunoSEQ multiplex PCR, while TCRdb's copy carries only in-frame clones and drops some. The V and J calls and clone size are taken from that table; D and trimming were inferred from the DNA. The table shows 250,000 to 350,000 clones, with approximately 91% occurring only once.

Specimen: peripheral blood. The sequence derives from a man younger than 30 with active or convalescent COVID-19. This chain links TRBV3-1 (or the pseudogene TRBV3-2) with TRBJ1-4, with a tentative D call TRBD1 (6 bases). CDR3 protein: CASSPSSGGGNEKLFF. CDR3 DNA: TGTGCCAGCAGCCCGTCCTCGGGGGGCGGTAATGAAAAACTGTTTTTT.